Following are 10 T cell receptor beta chains from one sample sequenced in a study of spatial heterogeneity in lung cancer. A single record per CDR3 protein comes from TCRdb applying MiXCR to the 5' RACE reads. The table records 20,000 to 30,000 distinct CDR3 sequences, 8.8% of them present only once. Whole-study findings and limits: Counts that tracked tumor mutation counts were those of expanded intratumoral alpha and beta TCRs.

Indicated time point: sample taken at primary tumor resection. The antigens of these receptors remain unknown. Sequenced here: lung tumor tissue, sampled at surgery. The receptor source for this set is a male donor with early-stage non-small cell lung cancer.

This clonotype was counted a few times. One end of the junction is discordant with germline, which a read error may explain. V gene TRBV7-8 combines with J gene TRBJ2-3; D might be TRBD1 or TRBD2, each matching 5 bases. Germline CDR1 and CDR2: SGHVS and FQNEAQ. This CDR3 is built from 11 residues. CDR3: CASSLGGVGLF. The CDR3 DNA reads as TGTGCCAGCAGCTTAGGAGGGGTCGGACTTTTT.

This clonotype came up many times. The chain joins TRBV19 to TRBJ2-2; D unclear. Germline V CDR1 and CDR2: LNHDA, SQIVND (reference sequence). V shed 1 base and J shed 6 bases, with 6 bases lying between them. The CDR3 sequence is 13 residues long. CDR3 loop: CASSIAAPGELFF. CDR3 in DNA: TGTGCCAGTAGTATAGCGGCGCCCGGGGAGCTGTTTTTT.

This clonotype was counted many times. This chain links TRBV12-5 with TRBJ2-3, with 10 bases fitting TRBD2. J was trimmed by 1 base and V by 1 base; bases with no gene match: 20. The CDR3 sequence is 22 residues long. Germline-derived CDR1 and CDR2 are LGHNT and FRNRAP. The CDR3 nucleotides read TGTGCTAGTGGTTTGGCCGTGGGACTAGCGAGGTGGGATCCTATTGGCACAGATACGCAGTATTTT. This sequence encodes CASGLAVGLARWDPIGTDTQYF.

The rearrangement uses TRBV20-1 and TRBJ2-7; D is undetermined. V lost 0 bases, J lost 2 bases, and 8 bases lay in between. Germline V lookup: CDR1 DFQATT, CDR2 SNEGSKA (reference sequence). The CDR3 consists of 13 residues. The CDR3 DNA follows: TGCAGTGCTAGAGATCACGTAGCCTACGAGCAGTACTTC. Translated, it gives CSARDHVAYEQYF.

Many counts were recorded for this clonotype. The chain links TRBV6-6 to TRBJ1-2, with D possibly TRBD1 on 5 matching bases. Between the trimmed V and J ends, which lost 2 bases and 3 bases, there was a span of 19 bases. The CDR3 runs 17 residues. Germline CDR1 reads MNHNY; CDR2 reads SVGAGI (reference sequence). CDR3 region: CASSYLRGRHPDYGYTF. In nucleotides, the CDR3 is TGTGCCAGCAGTTACCTGAGGGGACGGCACCCGGACTATGGCTACACCTTC.

V is TRBV29-1 and J is TRBJ2-7, with 8 positions matching TRBD1. This CDR3 is built from 14 residues. The V and J ends lost 3 bases and 7 bases, in that order; junction bases with no gene match: 11. Germline V gene data show CDR1 as SQVTM and CDR2 as ANQGSEA. The CDR3 nucleotides are TGCAGCGTTGACGCCGGACAGGGTCTGGGGGAGCAGTACTTC. Translated, it gives CSVDAGQGLGEQYF.

This clonotype has at least ten counts. The chain employs TRBV5-6 and TRBJ2-2; 7 positions match TRBD2. The germline V gene encodes CDR1 SGHDT and CDR2 YYEEEE. The V segment lost 4 bases and the J segment 0 bases; nucleotides outside the gene matches: 6. The CDR3 sequence is 16 residues long. This CDR3 is CASSPLGLANTGELFF. The CDR3 coding sequence is TGTGCCAGCAGCCCCCTCGGACTAGCGAACACCGGGGAGCTGTTTTTT. The full variable domain, its missing parts supplied by reference TRBV5-6 and TRBJ2-2, is DAGVTQSPTHLIKTRGQQVTLRCSPKSGHDTVSWYQQALGQGPQFIFQYYEEEERQRGNFPDRFSGHQFPNYSSELNVNALLLGDSALYLCASSPLGLANTGELFFGEGSRLTVL.

This rearrangement joins TRBV24-1 to TRBJ2-5, with 13 bases aligning to TRBD2. The V gene's germline CDR1 is KGHDR and CDR2 SFDVKD. The CDR3 covers 17 residues. The V segment lost 3 bases and the J segment 5 bases; nucleotides outside the gene matches: 8. The CDR3 loop is CATSDPLAGGPTETQYF. CDR3 in DNA: TGTGCCACCAGTGATCCACTAGCGGGGGGGCCCACGGAGACCCAGTACTTC.

This clonotype was counted at least ten times. V and J are TRBV6-1 and TRBJ2-7; TRBD1 matches 9 bases. The CDR3 loop spans 14 amino acids. Unmatched junction bases numbered 9, after V lost 7 bases and J lost 5 bases. Germline CDR1 reads MNHNS; CDR2 reads SASEGT. For the CDR3, the DNA is TGTGCCAGCATCCCGGGACAGGGTCATGACGAGCAGTACTTC. Amino acids: CASIPGQGHDEQYF.

V usage is TRBV5-1 and J usage is TRBJ2-5; D is perhaps TRBD1 (7 bases). Germline V gene lookup returns CDR1 SGHRS and CDR2 YFSETQ. V lost 2 bases to trimming and J lost 5 bases, with 10 bases between them. The CDR3 spans 13 residues. The CDR3 here is CASSFRGAETQYF. The CDR3 DNA reads TGCGCCAGCAGCTTCAGGGGGGCCGAGACCCAGTACTTC.